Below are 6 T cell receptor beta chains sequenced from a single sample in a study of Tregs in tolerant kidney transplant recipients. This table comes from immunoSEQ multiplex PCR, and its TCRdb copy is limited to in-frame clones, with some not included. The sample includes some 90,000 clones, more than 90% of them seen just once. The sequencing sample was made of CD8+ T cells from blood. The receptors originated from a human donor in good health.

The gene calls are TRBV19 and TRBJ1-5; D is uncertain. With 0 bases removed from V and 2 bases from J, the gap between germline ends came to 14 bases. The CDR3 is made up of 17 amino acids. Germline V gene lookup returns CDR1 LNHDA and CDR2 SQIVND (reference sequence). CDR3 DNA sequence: TGTGCCAGTAGTATAGATAGCCTGGACGTACGCAATCAGCCCCAGCATTTT. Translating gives CASSIDSLDVRNQPQHF.

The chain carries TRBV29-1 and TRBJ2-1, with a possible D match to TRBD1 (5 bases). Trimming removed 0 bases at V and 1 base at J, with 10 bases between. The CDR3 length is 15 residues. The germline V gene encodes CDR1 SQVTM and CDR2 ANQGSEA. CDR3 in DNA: TGCAGCGTTGAAGATCAAGGGGCATCCTACAATGAGCAGTTCTTC. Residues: CSVEDQGASYNEQFF.

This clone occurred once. Here the CDR3 reads CASSDGLAGGEQFF. The CDR3 nucleotides read TGTGCCAGCAGTGACGGACTAGCGGGAGGTGAGCAGTTCTTC. The V gene is TRBV6-4, the J gene TRBJ2-1, with TRBD2 identical over 14 bases. Germline CDR1 reads MRHNA; CDR2 reads SNTAGT. Germline trimming cut 2 bases from V and 9 bases from J; bases unmatched to any gene: 0. The CDR3 consists of 14 residues.

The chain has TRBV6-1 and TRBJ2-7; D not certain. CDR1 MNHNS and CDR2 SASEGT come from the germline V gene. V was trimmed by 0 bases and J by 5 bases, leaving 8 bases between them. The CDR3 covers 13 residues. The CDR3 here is CASSEALVDEQYF. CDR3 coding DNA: TGTGCCAGCAGTGAAGCCCTTGTGGACGAGCAGTACTTC.

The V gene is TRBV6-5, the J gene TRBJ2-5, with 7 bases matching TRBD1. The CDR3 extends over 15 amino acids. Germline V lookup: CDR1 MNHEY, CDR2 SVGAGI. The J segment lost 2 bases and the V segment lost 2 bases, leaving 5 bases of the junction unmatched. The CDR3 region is CASSYHDRVQETQYF. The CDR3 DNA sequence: TGTGCCAGCAGTTACCATGACAGGGTGCAAGAGACCCAGTACTTC.

CDR3 amino acids: CASSLTGGRGQPQHF. The DNA for the CDR3 is TGTGCCAGCAGTCTGACAGGGGGCAGGGGTCAGCCCCAGCATTTT. The gene calls are TRBV27 and TRBJ1-5; 10 bases align to TRBD1. V lost 5 bases and J lost 6; bases outside the gene matches: 7. CDR1 MNHEY and CDR2 SMNVEV come from the germline V gene (reference sequence). The CDR3 is 15 amino acids.